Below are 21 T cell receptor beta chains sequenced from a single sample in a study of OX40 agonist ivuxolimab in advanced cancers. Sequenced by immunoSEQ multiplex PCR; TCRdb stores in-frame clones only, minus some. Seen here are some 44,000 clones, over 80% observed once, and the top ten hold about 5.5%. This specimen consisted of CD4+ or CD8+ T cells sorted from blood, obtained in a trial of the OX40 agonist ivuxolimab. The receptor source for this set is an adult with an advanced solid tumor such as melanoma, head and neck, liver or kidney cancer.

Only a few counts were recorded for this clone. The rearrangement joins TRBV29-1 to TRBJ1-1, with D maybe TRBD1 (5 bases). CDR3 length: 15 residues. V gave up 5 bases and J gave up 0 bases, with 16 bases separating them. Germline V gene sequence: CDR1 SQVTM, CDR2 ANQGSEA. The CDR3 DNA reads TGCAGCGTTCAGGCAGGGTGGGCTATGAACACTGAAGCTTTCTTT. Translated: CSVQAGWAMNTEAFF.

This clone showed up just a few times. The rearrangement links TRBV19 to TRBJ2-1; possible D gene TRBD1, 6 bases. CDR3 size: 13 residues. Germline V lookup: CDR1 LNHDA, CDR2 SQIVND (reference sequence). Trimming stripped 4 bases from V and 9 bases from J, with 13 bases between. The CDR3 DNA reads TGTGCCAGTAGTACGTTAACAGGGAGTGAGCAGTTCTTC. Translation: CASSTLTGSEQFF.

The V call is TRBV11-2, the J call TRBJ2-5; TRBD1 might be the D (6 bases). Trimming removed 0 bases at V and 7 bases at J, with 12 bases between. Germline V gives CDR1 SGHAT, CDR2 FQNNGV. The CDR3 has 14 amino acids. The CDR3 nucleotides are TGTGCCAGCAGCTTAGAGTCAGGGGCGGGGACCCAGTACTTC. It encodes CASSLESGAGTQYF.

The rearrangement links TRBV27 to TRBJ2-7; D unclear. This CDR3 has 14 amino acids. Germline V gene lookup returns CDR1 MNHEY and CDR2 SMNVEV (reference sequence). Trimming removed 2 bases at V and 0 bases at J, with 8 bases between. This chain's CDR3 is CASSLGRASYEQYF. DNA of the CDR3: TGTGCCAGCAGTTTAGGTAGGGCCTCCTACGAGCAGTACTTC.

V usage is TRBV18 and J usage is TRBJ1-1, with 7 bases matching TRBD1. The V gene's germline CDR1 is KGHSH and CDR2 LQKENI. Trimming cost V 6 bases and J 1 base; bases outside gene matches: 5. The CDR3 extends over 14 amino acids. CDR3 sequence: CASSRDSENTEAFF. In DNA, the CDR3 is TGTGCCAGCTCGCGGGACAGTGAGAACACTGAAGCTTTCTTT. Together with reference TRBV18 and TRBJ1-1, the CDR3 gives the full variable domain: NAGVMQNPRHLVRRRGQEARLRCSPMKGHSHVYWYRQLPEEGLKFMVYLQKENIIDESGMPKERFSAEFPKEGPSILRIQQVVRGDSAAYFCASSRDSENTEAFFGQGTRLTVV.

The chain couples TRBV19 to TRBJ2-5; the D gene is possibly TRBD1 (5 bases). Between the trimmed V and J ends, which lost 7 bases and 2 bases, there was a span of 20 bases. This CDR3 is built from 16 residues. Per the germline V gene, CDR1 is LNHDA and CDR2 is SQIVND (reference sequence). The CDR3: CASNSERGAGQETQYF. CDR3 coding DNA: TGTGCCAGTAATTCTGAGCGTGGGGCCGGGCAAGAGACCCAGTACTTC.

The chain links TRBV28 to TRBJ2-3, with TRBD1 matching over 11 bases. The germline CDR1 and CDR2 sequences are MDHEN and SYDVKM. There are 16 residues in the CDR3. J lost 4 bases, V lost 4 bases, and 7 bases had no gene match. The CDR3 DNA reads TGTGCCAGCAGTTCACCCCAGGGACAGGGGGCAGATACGCAGTATTTT. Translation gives CASSSPQGQGADTQYF.

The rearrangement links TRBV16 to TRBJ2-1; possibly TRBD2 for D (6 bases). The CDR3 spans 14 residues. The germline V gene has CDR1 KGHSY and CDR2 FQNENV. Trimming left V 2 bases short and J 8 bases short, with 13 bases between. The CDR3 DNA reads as TGTGCCAGCAGCCAAACCGGAGGAGGGGATGAGCAGTTCTTC. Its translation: CASSQTGGGDEQFF.

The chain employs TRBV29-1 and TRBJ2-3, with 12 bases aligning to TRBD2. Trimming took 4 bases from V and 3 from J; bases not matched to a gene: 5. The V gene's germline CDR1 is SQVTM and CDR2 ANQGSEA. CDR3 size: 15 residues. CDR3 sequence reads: CSVVLAGGPTDTQYF. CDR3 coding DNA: TGCAGCGTTGTCCTAGCGGGAGGGCCTACAGATACGCAGTATTTT.

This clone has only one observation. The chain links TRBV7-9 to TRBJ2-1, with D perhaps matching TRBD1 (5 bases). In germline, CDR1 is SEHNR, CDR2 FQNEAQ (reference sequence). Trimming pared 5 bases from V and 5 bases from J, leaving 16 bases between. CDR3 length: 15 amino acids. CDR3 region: CASSRTGVKNNEQFF. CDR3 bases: TGTGCCAGCAGCCGAACAGGCGTTAAAAACAATGAGCAGTTCTTC. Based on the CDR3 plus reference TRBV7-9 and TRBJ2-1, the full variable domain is DTGVSQNPRHKITKRGQNVTFRCDPISEHNRLYWYRQTLGQGPEFLTYFQNEAQLEKSRLLSDRFSAERPKGSFSTLEIQRTEQGDSAMYLCASSRTGVKNNEQFFGPGTRLTVL.

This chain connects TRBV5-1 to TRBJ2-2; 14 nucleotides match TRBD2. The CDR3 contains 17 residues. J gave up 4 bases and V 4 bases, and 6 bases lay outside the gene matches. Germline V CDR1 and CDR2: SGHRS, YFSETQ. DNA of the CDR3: TGCGCCAGCAGCCCGGGACTAGCGGGGGTAGGCACCGGGGAGCTGTTTTTT. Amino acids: CASSPGLAGVGTGELFF.

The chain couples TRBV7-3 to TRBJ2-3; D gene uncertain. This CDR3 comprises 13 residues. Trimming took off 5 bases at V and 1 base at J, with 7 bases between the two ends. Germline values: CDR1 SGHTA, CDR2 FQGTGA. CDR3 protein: CASSPQGTDTQYF. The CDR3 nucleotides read TGTGCCAGCAGCCCCCAGGGCACAGATACGCAGTATTTT.

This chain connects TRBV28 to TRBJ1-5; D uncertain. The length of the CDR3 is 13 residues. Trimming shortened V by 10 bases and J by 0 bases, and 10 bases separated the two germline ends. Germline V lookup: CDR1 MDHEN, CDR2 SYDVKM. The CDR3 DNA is TGTGCCACAACTCAATATAGCAATCAGCCCCAGCATTTT. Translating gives CATTQYSNQPQHF. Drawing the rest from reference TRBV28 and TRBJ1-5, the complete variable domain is DVKVTQSSRYLVKRTGEKVFLECVQDMDHENMFWYRQDPGLGLRLIYFSYDVKMKEKGDIPEGYSVSREKKERFSLILESASTNQTSMYLCATTQYSNQPQHFGDGTRLSIL.

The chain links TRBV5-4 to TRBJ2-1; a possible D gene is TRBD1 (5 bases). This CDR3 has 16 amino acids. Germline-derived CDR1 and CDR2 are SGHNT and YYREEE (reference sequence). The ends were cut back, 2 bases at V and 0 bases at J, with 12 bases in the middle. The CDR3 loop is CASSLLQESSYNEQFF. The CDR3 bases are TGTGCCAGCAGCTTACTACAGGAAAGCTCCTACAATGAGCAGTTCTTC.

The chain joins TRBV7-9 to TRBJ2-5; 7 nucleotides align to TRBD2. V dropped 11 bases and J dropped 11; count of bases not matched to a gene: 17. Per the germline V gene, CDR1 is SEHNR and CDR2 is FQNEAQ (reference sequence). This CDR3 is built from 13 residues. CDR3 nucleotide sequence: TGTGCCGTACACGGGACTAATCCCGGGGCTCAGTACTTC. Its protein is CAVHGTNPGAQYF. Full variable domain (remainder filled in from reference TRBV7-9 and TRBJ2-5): DTGVSQNPRHKITKRGQNVTFRCDPISEHNRLYWYRQTLGQGPEFLTYFQNEAQLEKSRLLSDRFSAERPKGSFSTLEIQRTEQGDSAMYLCAVHGTNPGAQYFGPGTRLLVL.

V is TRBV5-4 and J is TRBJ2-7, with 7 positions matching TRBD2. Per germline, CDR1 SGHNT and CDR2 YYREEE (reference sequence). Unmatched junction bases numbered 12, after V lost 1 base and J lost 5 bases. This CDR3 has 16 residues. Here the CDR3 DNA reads TGTGCCAGCAGCTTGCAACGGGGCGGGAGAACGAACGAGCAGTACTTC. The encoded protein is CASSLQRGGRTNEQYF.

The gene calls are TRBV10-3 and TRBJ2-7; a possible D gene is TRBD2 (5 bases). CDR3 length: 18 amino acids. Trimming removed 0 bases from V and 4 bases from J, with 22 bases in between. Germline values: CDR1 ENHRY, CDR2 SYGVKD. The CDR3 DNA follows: TGTGCCATCAGTGAGTCAGGCGGTGGAATTGGCGGGTCATACGAGCAGTACTTC. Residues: CAISESGGGIGGSYEQYF.

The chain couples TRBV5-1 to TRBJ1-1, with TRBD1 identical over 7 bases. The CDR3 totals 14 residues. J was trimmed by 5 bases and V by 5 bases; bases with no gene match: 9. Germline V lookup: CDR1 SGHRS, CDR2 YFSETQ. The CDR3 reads CASRKGQLATEAFF. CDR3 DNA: TGCGCCAGCAGGAAGGGACAGCTTGCGACTGAAGCTTTCTTT.

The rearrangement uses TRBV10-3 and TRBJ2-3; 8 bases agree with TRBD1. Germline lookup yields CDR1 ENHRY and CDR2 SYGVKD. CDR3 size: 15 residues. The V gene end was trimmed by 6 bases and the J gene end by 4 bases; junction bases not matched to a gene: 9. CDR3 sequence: CAIRQDRVSSDTQYF. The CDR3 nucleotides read TGTGCCATCAGGCAGGACAGGGTTTCATCAGATACGCAGTATTTT.

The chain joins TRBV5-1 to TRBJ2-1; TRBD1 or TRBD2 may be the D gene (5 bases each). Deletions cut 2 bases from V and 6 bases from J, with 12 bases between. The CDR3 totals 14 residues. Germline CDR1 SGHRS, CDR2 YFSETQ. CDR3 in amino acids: CASSFSRDVNEQFF. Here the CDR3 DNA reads TGCGCCAGCAGCTTCAGCCGGGACGTCAATGAGCAGTTCTTC.

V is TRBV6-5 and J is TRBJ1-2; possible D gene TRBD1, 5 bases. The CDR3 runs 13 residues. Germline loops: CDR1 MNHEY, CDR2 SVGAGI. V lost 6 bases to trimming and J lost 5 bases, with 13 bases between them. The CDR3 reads CASSRPGTYGYTF. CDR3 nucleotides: TGTGCCAGCAGCCGTCCCGGGACGTATGGCTACACCTTC.